The clone carrying this T cell receptor (beta chain) appeared once. Its antigen is not identified. These data belong to a study of long-term antiretroviral therapy in people with HIV. Study summary: Collection dates of the earliest samples fall about a decade before the 2015 immediate-ART recommendation.

The CDR3 consists of 16 residues. The germline CDR1 and CDR2 sequences are SGHNT and YYREEE (reference sequence). Between the trimmed V and J ends, which lost 4 bases and 10 bases, there was a span of 24 bases. Running of the v3.0 immunoSEQ assay took place at survey level. The protocol was immunoSEQ multiplex PCR, while the TCRdb copy is restricted to in-frame clones and leaves out a portion. The table lists approximately 20,000 clones, around nine tenths of them singletons. Findings and caveats of the study: Transplant donor controls retained higher diversity, though diversity increased after ART.

The chain links TRBV5-4 to TRBJ2-1, with D possibly matching TRBD2 (5 bases). This clonotype was sampled from a man aged 55 to 70 with HIV. The starting material was unsorted PBMCs, obtained 0.6 years after starting antiretroviral therapy. CDR3 DNA: TGTGCCAGCAGCCCCCGACCCGGCAGGACTTCGAGCGAGCAGTTCTTC. This gives the protein CASSPRPGRTSSEQFF.